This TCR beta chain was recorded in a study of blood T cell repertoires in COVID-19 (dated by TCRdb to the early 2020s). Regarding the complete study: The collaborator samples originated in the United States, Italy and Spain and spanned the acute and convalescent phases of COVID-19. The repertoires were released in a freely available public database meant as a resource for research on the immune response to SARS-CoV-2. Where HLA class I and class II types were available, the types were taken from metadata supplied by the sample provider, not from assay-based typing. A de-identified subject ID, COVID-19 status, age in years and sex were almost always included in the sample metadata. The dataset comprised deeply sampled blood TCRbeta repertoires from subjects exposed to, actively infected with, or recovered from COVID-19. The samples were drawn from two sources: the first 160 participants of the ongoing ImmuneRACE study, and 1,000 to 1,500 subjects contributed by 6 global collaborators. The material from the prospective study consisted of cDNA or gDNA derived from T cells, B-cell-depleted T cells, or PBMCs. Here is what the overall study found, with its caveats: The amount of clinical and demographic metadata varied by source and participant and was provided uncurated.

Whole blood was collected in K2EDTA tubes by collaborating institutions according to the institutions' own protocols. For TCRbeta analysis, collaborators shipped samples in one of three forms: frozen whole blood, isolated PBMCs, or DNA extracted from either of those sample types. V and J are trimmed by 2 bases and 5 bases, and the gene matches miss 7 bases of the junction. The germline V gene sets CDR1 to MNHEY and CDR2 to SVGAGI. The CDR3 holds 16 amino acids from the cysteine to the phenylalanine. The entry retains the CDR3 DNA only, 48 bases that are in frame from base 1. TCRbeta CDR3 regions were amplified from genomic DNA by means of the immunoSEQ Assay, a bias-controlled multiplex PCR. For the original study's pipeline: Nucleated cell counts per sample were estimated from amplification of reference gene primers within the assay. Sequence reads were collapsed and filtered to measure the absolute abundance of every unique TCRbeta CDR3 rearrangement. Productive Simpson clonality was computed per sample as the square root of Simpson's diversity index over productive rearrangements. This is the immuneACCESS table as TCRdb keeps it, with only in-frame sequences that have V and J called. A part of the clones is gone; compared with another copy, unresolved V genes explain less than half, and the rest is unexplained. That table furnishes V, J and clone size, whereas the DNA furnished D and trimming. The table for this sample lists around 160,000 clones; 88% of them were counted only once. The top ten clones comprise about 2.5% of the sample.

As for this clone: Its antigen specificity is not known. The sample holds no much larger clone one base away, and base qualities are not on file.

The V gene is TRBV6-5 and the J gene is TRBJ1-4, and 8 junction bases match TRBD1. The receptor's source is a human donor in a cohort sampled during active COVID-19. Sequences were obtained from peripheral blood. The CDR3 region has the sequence CASSYPWTGRNEKLFF. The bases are TGTGCCAGCAGTTACCCCTGGACAGGGCGGAATGAAAAACTGTTTTTT.